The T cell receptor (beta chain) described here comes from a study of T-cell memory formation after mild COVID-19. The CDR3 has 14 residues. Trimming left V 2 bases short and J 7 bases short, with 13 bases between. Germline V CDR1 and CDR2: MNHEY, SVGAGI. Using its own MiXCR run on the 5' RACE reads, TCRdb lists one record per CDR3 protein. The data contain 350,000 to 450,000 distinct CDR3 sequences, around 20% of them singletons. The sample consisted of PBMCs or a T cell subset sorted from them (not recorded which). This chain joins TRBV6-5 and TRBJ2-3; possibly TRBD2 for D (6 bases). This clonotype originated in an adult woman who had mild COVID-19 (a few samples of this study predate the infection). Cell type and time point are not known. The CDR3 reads CASSYELASNTQYF. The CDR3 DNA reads TGTGCCAGCAGTTACGAACTAGCCAGCAATACGCAGTATTTT.